Given below is one TCR beta chain in context. Its antigen is not known. Germline V CDR1 and CDR2: SGHNT, YYREEE (reference sequence). The ends were cut back, 0 bases at V and 4 bases at J, with 10 bases in the middle. This CDR3 contains 14 residues. This sample stems from a study of vaccination effects on CD4 cells after COVID-19. Study-wide background: Using viral peptide pools, the ViraFEST assay grew out antigen-specific CD4+ T cells prior to sequencing. Study-wide points: The study, lacking early post-infection timepoints, had few convalescent patients.

Following culture for ten to eleven days, CD4+ T cells were isolated. Subjects were given two BNT162b2 or mRNA-1273 vaccine doses. Sequenced by immunoSEQ multiplex PCR; TCRdb stores in-frame clones only, minus some. The table lists 60,000 to 80,000 clones, 74% of them singletons. The chain employs TRBV5-4 and TRBJ2-5, with D perhaps TRBD1 (5 bases). The sequencing used CD4+ T cells from PBMCs cultured without peptide, collected after COVID-19 vaccination. The clonotype originates from a human donor who received a COVID-19 vaccine. The CDR3 loop is CASSLGQRGETQYF. In DNA form, the CDR3 reads TGTGCCAGCAGCTTGGGACAGCGAGGAGAGACCCAGTACTTC.